This TCR beta chain was found in a study of CD8 T cells in ankylosing spondylitis. Whole-study findings and limits: A motif of 7 to 9 highly homologous TCR beta variants was seen as apparently characteristic of ankylosing spondylitis blood. CD8+ cells made up the disease-linked clones, which were relatively rare in peripheral blood. Matched synovial fluid from ankylosing spondylitis patients was reported to be enriched for disease-linked clones.

About this clonotype: Its target is not known.

Preparation of TCR beta libraries was done by quantitative 5'-RACE with molecular barcodes. TCRdb reprocessed the 5' RACE reads via MiXCR and lists one record per CDR3 protein. This repertoire shows 150,000 or so distinct CDR3 sequences, around 17% found once; its top ten account for over 7.5%. The sequence was obtained from a male donor with ankylosing spondylitis or in good health (not recorded which). Sequences were obtained from blood, either unsorted or a sorted T cell fraction (not recorded which).

CDR3 loop: CSAIEEPGPQYF. The CDR3 DNA reads TGCAGTGCTATAGAGGAACCGGGACCCCAGTATTTT. The chain joins TRBV20-1 to TRBJ2-3; D is perhaps TRBD1 or TRBD2 (5 bases each). Trimming removed 4 bases at V and 12 bases at J, with 17 bases between. The CDR3 runs to 12 residues. The germline gives CDR1 DFQATT, CDR2 SNEGSKA (reference sequence).